These 18 T cell receptor beta chains share one sample of origin, sequenced in a study of cytomegalovirus exposure and HLA in healthy donors. The PCR contained 60 Vbeta and 13 Jbeta primers. Assay: immunoSEQ multiplex PCR; the TCRdb copy retains only in-frame clones and omits some. Altogether 50,000 to 70,000 clones are present, 55% to 75% being singletons, with the ten largest covering 30% to 35%. The sample comprised PBMCs. These receptors came from a man aged 40-49 years in good health and CMV-seropositive.

This sequence joins TRBV29-1 and TRBJ1-4, with 10 bases lining up with TRBD1. The V gene end was trimmed by 4 bases and the J gene end by 6 bases; junction bases not matched to a gene: 2. This CDR3 has 13 amino acids. Germline assignment: CDR1 SQVTM and CDR2 ANQGSEA. CDR3 sequence (DNA): TGCAGCGTTGGGACAGGGGGGGATGAAAAACTGTTTTTT. Its protein is CSVGTGGDEKLFF.

The V and J genes are TRBV6-1 and TRBJ2-7; D perhaps matches TRBD2 (6 bases). V was trimmed by 0 bases and J by 3 bases, leaving 15 bases between them. Per germline, CDR1 MNHNS and CDR2 SASEGT. This CDR3 is built from 16 residues. DNA for the CDR3: TGTGCCAGCAGTGAAGCGCTTAGGTCCGGGGGCTACGAGCAGTACTTC. Translated: CASSEALRSGGYEQYF.

CDR3 loop: CASSLTGQGPSRGANVLTF. The CDR3, as DNA: TGTGCCAGCAGCCTAACAGGACAGGGGCCCTCCCGGGGGGCCAACGTCCTGACTTTC. The chain has TRBV7-6 and TRBJ2-6, with TRBD1 matching over 9 bases. V dropped 5 bases and J dropped 4; count of bases not matched to a gene: 15. Germline loops: CDR1 SGHVS, CDR2 FNYEAQ. The CDR3 runs to 19 residues. Using reference TRBV7-6 and TRBJ2-6 for the parts outside the CDR3, the full variable domain is GAGVSQSPRYKVTKRGQDVALRCDPISGHVSLYWYRQALGQGPEFLTYFNYEAQQDKSGLPNDRFSAERPEGSISTLTIQRTEQRDSAMYRCASSLTGQGPSRGANVLTFGAGSRLTVL.

V is TRBV6-1 and J is TRBJ1-2, with 10 bases that match TRBD1. The trim removed 1 base at V and 4 bases at J, leaving 3 bases unmatched. The CDR3 sequence is 15 residues long. Germline V gene sequence: CDR1 MNHNS, CDR2 SASEGT. CDR3 sequence: CASSEGTGGLYGYTF. In DNA, the CDR3 is TGTGCCAGCAGTGAAGGGACAGGGGGACTCTATGGCTACACCTTC.

This clone was picked up a small number of times. The J gene is TRBJ2-1, the V gene TRBV5-1; 15 nucleotides line up with TRBD2. The CDR3 is made up of 16 amino acids. Trimming took 4 bases from V and 9 from J; bases not matched to a gene: 8. From germline, CDR1 is SGHRS and CDR2 YFSETQ. The CDR3 spells CASSGGTSGGSSEQFF. In nucleotides, the CDR3 is TGCGCCAGCAGCGGAGGGACTAGCGGGGGGAGTTCTGAGCAGTTCTTC.

This chain connects TRBV5-4 to TRBJ2-6; 11 bases are a match to TRBD1. The CDR3 has 18 amino acids. V dropped 6 bases and J dropped 4; count of bases not matched to a gene: 12. The germline gives CDR1 SGHNT, CDR2 YYREEE (reference sequence). The CDR3: CASINDRDRGAGANVLTF. The CDR3 DNA sequence: TGTGCCAGCATCAACGACCGGGACAGGGGGGCCGGGGCCAACGTCCTGACTTTC.

The rearrangement uses TRBV9 and TRBJ1-6; D not resolved. The CDR3 is 16 amino acids. Trimming cost V 0 bases and J 10 bases, with 17 bases left between them. Germline lookup yields CDR1 SGDLS and CDR2 YYNGEE. The CDR3 loop reads CASSVGSPGANSPLHF. CDR3 sequence (DNA): TGTGCCAGCAGCGTAGGCTCTCCAGGTGCTAACTCACCCCTCCACTTT.

The chain carries TRBV5-1 and TRBJ1-1; D unresolved. Trimming cost V 4 bases and J 0 bases, with 13 bases left between them. Germline CDR1 SGHRS, CDR2 YFSETQ. The CDR3 extends over 15 amino acids. The CDR3 sequence: CASSLTTSLNTEAFF. CDR3 coding DNA: TGCGCCAGCAGCCTCACGACATCACTGAACACTGAAGCTTTCTTT.

The chain recombines TRBV10-2 with TRBJ1-4, with 9 bases fitting TRBD1. V lost 7 bases and J lost 8; bases outside the gene matches: 5. This CDR3 is 13 amino acids long. The germline V gene has CDR1 WSHSY and CDR2 SAAADI. In nucleotides, the CDR3 is TGCGCCAGCAAGGACAGGGGACGGGAAAAACTGTTTTTT. The encoded protein is CASKDRGREKLFF.

The rearrangement uses TRBV5-1 and TRBJ1-6; D unclear. The CDR3 covers 14 residues. CDR1 SGHRS and CDR2 YFSETQ come from the germline V gene. With 2 bases removed from V and 5 bases from J, the gap between germline ends came to 8 bases. Here the CDR3 DNA reads TGCGCCAGCAGCTTATCCAGTAATAATTCACCCCTCCACTTT. This translates into CASSLSSNNSPLHF.

The chain employs TRBV7-2 and TRBJ2-2; the D gene is possibly TRBD2 (6 bases). Germline lookup yields CDR1 SGHTA and CDR2 FQGNSA. The CDR3 covers 14 residues. V was trimmed by 3 bases and J by 6 bases, leaving 11 bases between them. CDR3 in amino acids: CASSFAREAGELFF. DNA of the CDR3: TGTGCCAGCAGCTTTGCGAGGGAGGCCGGGGAGCTGTTTTTT.

This clone was seen more than once but under ten times. The chain carries TRBV13 and TRBJ2-3; 8 bases fit TRBD2. Germline V gives CDR1 PRHDT, CDR2 FYEKMQ (reference sequence). With 5 bases clipped from V and 3 bases from J, the junction kept 10 bases outside the gene matches. The CDR3 spans 16 residues. The CDR3 is CASSASLAGLTDTQYF. The CDR3 nucleotides read TGTGCCAGCAGCGCGTCCTTAGCGGGGTTGACAGATACGCAGTATTTT.

The chain couples TRBV6-6 to TRBJ1-5; no reliable D call. The germline V gene has CDR1 MNHNY and CDR2 SVGAGI (reference sequence). Trimming took off 0 bases at V and 3 bases at J, with 9 bases between the two ends. The CDR3 is made up of 15 amino acids. This CDR3 is CASSYSRLSNQPQHF. CDR3 DNA sequence: TGTGCCAGCAGTTACTCGAGACTGTCCAATCAGCCCCAGCATTTT.

The V and J genes are TRBV5-1 and TRBJ2-5; 8 nucleotides agree with TRBD2. The CDR3 totals 14 residues. Germline V gene sequence: CDR1 SGHRS, CDR2 YFSETQ. V gave up 4 bases and J gave up 1 base; unmatched junction bases: 3. For the CDR3, the DNA is TGCGCCAGCAGCAGAACTAGCGGCCAAGAGACCCAGTACTTC. Translated: CASSRTSGQETQYF.

Only a few counts were recorded for this clone. Here the CDR3 reads CASSLGQGRLGAYEQYF. CDR3 DNA sequence: TGCGCCAGCAGCTTGGGACAGGGAAGGTTAGGCGCCTACGAGCAGTACTTC. This chain uses TRBV5-1 with TRBJ2-7; 7 bases fit TRBD1. The CDR3 consists of 17 residues. J gave up 2 bases and V 0 bases, and 11 bases lay outside the gene matches. CDR1 is SGHRS, CDR2 YFSETQ, per germline.

V usage is TRBV25-1 and J usage is TRBJ1-2; no firm D call. Trimming pared 4 bases from V and 1 base from J, leaving 13 bases between. This CDR3 is 15 amino acids long. CDR1 is MGHDK and CDR2 is SYGVNS in the germline V gene. The CDR3: CASSGYPTVNYGYTF. Here the CDR3 DNA reads TGTGCCAGCAGTGGGTATCCAACAGTTAACTATGGCTACACCTTC.

The chain recombines TRBV6-5 with TRBJ1-2; TRBD1 aligns across 7 bases. Germline CDR1 and CDR2: MNHEY and SVGAGI. The CDR3 sequence is 11 residues long. The V gene end was trimmed by 8 bases and the J gene end by 8 bases; junction bases not matched to a gene: 5. The CDR3 spells CASGTGAGYTF. CDR3 coding DNA: TGTGCCAGCGGCACAGGGGCCGGCTACACCTTC.

This chain joins TRBV18 and TRBJ2-2; D may be TRBD2 (6 bases). The germline V gene encodes CDR1 KGHSH and CDR2 LQKENI. The V gene lost 6 bases and the J gene lost 4 bases, with 15 bases spanning the gap. CDR3 size: 15 residues. CDR3 DNA sequence: TGTGCCAGCTCCCCAGGGCGGGGTAGCACCGGGGAGCTGTTTTTT. This encodes CASSPGRGSTGELFF.